A selection of T cell receptor beta chains follows, all from one sample in a study of human T cells and chemical hapten exposure. A single record per CDR3 protein comes from TCRdb applying MiXCR to the RACE reads. The sample has 45,000 to 60,000 distinct CDR3 sequences, around an eighth seen once. The sequences come from whole blood, collected in connection with sensitization to the hapten diphenylcyclopropenone (DPC). The receptors shown here come from a man in his thirties or forties with alopecia areata. Some clones in this sample may be carry-over from other donors' samples. Both conserved end residues are part of each CDR3. The D gene is left open where the match is weak. Not every row has a clone size; where given, it reads once, few, many or a size class.

j_call v_call clone_size d_call cdr3_nt cdr3_aa
TRBJ1-6 TRBV7-6 many . TGTGCCAGCAGCTCCAGGTCGGTAAATTCACCCCTCCACTTT CASSSRSVNSPLHF
TRBJ2-1 TRBV7-2 . TRBD1 TGTGCCAGCAGCCCGAGACAGGGGGACAATGAGCAGTTCTTC CASSPRQGDNEQFF
TRBJ1-3 TRBV20-1 few . TGCAGTGCTAGGACCGGAAACACCATATATTTT CSARTGNTIYF
TRBJ1-2 TRBV28 many . TGTGCCAGCAGTGCGACAGCTATCCTAGGCAACTATGGCTACACCTTC CASSATAILGNYGYTF
TRBJ2-2 TRBV20-1 many TRBD1 TGCAGTGCTAGAGAGTACAGGGGTCCGAACACCGGGGAGCTGTTTTTT CSAREYRGPNTGELFF
TRBJ2-7 TRBV7-9 . . TGTGCCAGCAGCTCCGGAATCTACGCCTACGAGCAGTACTTC CASSSGIYAYEQYF
TRBJ2-7 TRBV30 many . TGTGCCTGGAGTTCTTCCCACTTTACGAGCTCCTACGAGCAGTACTTC CAWSSSHFTSSYEQYF
TRBJ2-3 TRBV20-1 many TRBD2 TGCAGTGTCACTAGCGGGGGCACAGATACGCAGTATTTT CSVTSGGTDTQYF
TRBJ2-3 TRBV5-1 many TRBD2 TGCGCCAGCAGCGGGTCTCCCCTAGCGGGGATCGCAGATACGCAGTATTTT CASSGSPLAGIADTQYF
TRBJ2-3 TRBV29-1 many TRBD2 TGCAGCGCCCAAGGGACTAGCGGGGGGGTCACAGATACGCAGTATTTT CSAQGTSGGVTDTQYF
TRBJ1-5 TRBV20-1 many TRBD1 TGCAGTGCTCCCGGGACAGGGAATCAGCCCCAGCATTTT CSAPGTGNQPQHF
TRBJ1-4 TRBV9 . TRBD1 TGTGCCAGCAGCGGACAGGGGGAAACTATTGAAAAACTGTTTTTT CASSGQGETIEKLFF
TRBJ1-4 TRBV20-1 . . TGCAGTGCTCCCAGCAATGAAAAACTGTTTTTT CSAPSNEKLFF
TRBJ2-3 TRBV6-5 . . TGTGCCAGCGGGGGAGCAGGTACGAGCACAGATACGCAGTATTTT CASGGAGTSTDTQYF
TRBJ2-7 TRBV20-1 few . TGCAGTGCTAGAGGCCCCCAGATCTACGAGCAGTACTTC CSARGPQIYEQYF
TRBJ2-6 TRBV7-2 many TRBD1 TGTGCCAGCAGCTTGGCAGGGGGCGGTGGGGCCAACGTCCTGACTTTC CASSLAGGGGANVLTF
TRBJ1-1 TRBV5-1 few . TGCGCCAGCAGCTTGGGGGCAGAGATCGCTGAAGCTTTCTTT CASSLGAEIAEAFF
TRBJ1-2 TRBV27 many TRBD1 TGTGCCAGCAGTTTATCCAGGCAGGGGGGCGGCTACACCTTC CASSLSRQGGGYTF
TRBJ1-1 TRBV4-1 . . TGCGCCAGCAGCCAAGATCCTGTCATCATAAGTGGTGAAGCTTTCTTT CASSQDPVIISGEAFF
TRBJ2-5 TRBV20-1 few TRBD2 TGCAGTGCTAGCGGGACTAGCTCCCAAGAGACCCAGTACTTC CSASGTSSQETQYF
TRBJ2-5 TRBV7-9 few TRBD1 TGTGCCAGCAGAAAGGGGGCTTCGGAGACCCAGTACTTC CASRKGASETQYF
TRBJ2-7 TRBV28 many TRBD1 TGTGCCAGCAGTATCACCCGTACAGGGGCAAGCTCCTACGAGCAGTACTTC CASSITRTGASSYEQYF
TRBJ1-2 TRBV2 . TRBD1 TGTGCCAGCACCATTCAGGGGGGTTACTACACCTTC CASTIQGGYYTF
TRBJ2-3 TRBV27 . . TGTGCCAGCAGTTCAGATACGCAGTATTTT CASSSDTQYF
TRBJ2-7 TRBV14 many . TGTGCCAGCAGCCAAGCCTGGTACCCCTACGAGCAGTACTTC CASSQAWYPYEQYF
TRBJ2-7 TRBV28 few . TGTGCCAGCAGTATGATAGGCAGGGGATCCTACGAGCAGTACTTC CASSMIGRGSYEQYF
TRBJ2-7 TRBV6-6 many TRBD1 TGTGCCAGCACCCTCGACAGGGGAGGCTACGAGCAGTACTTC CASTLDRGGYEQYF
TRBJ2-7 TRBV28 . TRBD1 TGTGCCAGCAGCTCGGTGATGGCAGGGGGCTACGAGCAGTACTTC CASSSVMAGGYEQYF
TRBJ1-2 TRBV7-8 many . TGTGCCAGCAGCGGGGTGGAGGACTATGGCTACACCTTC CASSGVEDYGYTF
TRBJ1-5 TRBV20-1 . . TGCAGTGCTAGTGGAGCCGCGGGACCCCAGCATTTT CSASGAAGPQHF
TRBJ2-2 TRBV20-1 many . TGCAGTGCTACCCGGCAGATTAACACCGGGGAGCTGTTTTTT CSATRQINTGELFF
TRBJ1-2 TRBV28 . . TGTGCCAGCAGTCCGCCCACAGGGAACTATGGCTACACCTTC CASSPPTGNYGYTF